The 2 T cell receptor delta chains listed next were all sequenced from one sample in a study of gamma-delta chains in newborns, infants, children. TCRdb re-called the reads using CATT. Among 7,000 or so delta-chain clones listed, around 0.7% were seen once. What was sequenced was blood. These TCRs come from a child who was a newborn, infant or young child, either healthy, febrile or measles-vaccinated (not recorded which).

A note on this clone: With a much larger clone just one base away, this may be a read error. The sample carries other DNA sequences with the same CDR3. The chain carries TRDV2 and TRDJ2; D is possibly TRDD3 (6 bases). Deletions cut 0 bases from V and 3 bases from J, with 19 bases between. Germline-derived CDR1 and CDR2 are GEAIGNYY and EKD. The CDR3 length is 18 residues. The CDR3 DNA sequence: TGTGCCTGTGACACCGGTTGGGGGCCCCAGGCTCTGACAGCACAACTCTTCTTT. Protein sequence: CACDTGWGPQALTAQLFF.

As for this clone: A far larger clone lies a single base away; this is likely a read error. This rearrangement joins TRDV2 to TRDJ1; 12 bases line up with TRDD3. The CDR3 has 17 amino acids. The germline V gene has CDR1 GEAIGNYY and CDR2 EKD. The CDR3 sequence is CAYDGLGDTSLVDKLIF. The CDR3 nucleotides read TGTGCCTATGACGGACTGGGGGATACAAGTTTGGTCGATAAACTCATCTTT.